Described below is a single T cell receptor beta chain sequence and its context. Its antigen is still unknown. No qualities accompany the bases; no much larger clone lies one base away. Using the deep immunoSEQ assay, multiplex PCR amplified TCR CDR3 regions from genomic DNA. Extracted genomic DNA from each cell subset was distributed evenly across all wells of several immunoSEQ 96-well plates, and each plate was treated as a replicate. For sorted subsets, each replicate PCR was loaded with around 220 ng genomic DNA, equivalent to some 31,000 T cell genomes. The purified libraries were quantified using a Qubit 3.0 fluorometer, sized with a Bioanalyzer 2100, and then quantified again using the KAPA Library Quantification kit. Every immunoSEQ 96-well plate was sequenced on a dedicated single-read 150-cycle Illumina NextSeq 550 flow cell. For the original study's pipeline: Because the immunoSEQ output included only junctional sequences and no quality scores, the filtering could not be the same as the filtering used for full-length reads. To assign V/J genes and CDR3, sequences were annotated using PyIR, a Python wrapper for IgBLAST v1.9, with IMGT germline references. Reads with weak V/J assignments (E-value above 1e-6), missing CDR3, stop codons, out-of-frame junctions, or ambiguous translated residues were removed. V3J clonotypes were defined by identical inferred V gene, J gene, and CDR3 amino acid sequence. To compute the percentage overlap between repertoires, the number of shared unique clonotypes was divided by the size of the smaller repertoire. RTK rarefaction, the Chao1 estimator, and Recon v2.1 estimates of unobserved clonotypes were used to assess repertoire richness. OLGA was used to compute generation probabilities for all TCRbeta clonotypes that the gDNA method yielded from four donors. TCRdb took over this immuneACCESS table, retaining in-frame rearrangements with V and J assigned. Such tables are incomplete; in checked studies, under half of the missing clones stem from an unresolved V gene, and the remainder is unexplained. V and J calls and clone size come straight from that table; D and trimming were deduced from the DNA. The table for this sample lists almost 750,000 clones; about two thirds of them were counted only once. Under 2% of the sample goes to the ten largest clones.

These data originate in a study of shared clonotypes between healthy human individuals (dated by TCRdb to 2018 to 2020). About the full investigation: The cohort comprised a couple of women and three men aged 18 to 49 years. For each donor, CD4 naive and CD4 memory were each given three plates, CD8 naive was given two plates, and CD8 memory was given one plate. To estimate repertoire size and how much clonotypes are shared between individuals, the study performed deep sequencing of blood TCR repertoires from roughly five healthy adults. To increase sequencing depth and limit assay-specific biases, different laboratories used diverse techniques to prepare libraries and sequence TCR repertoires. Between about 0.85 and 9.5 billion PBMCs per donor were obtained by leukapheresis.

Donors were healthy HIV-negative adults with no recently reported acute infections or vaccinations. All donors were Caucasian adults living in Nashville, Tennessee, USA. CD4+ T cells were enriched through magnetic negative selection, after which naive cells were positively selected on CD45RA and the remaining negative fraction served as the memory subset. Blood was obtained by leukapheresis, after which PBMCs were separated by Ficoll-Histopaque density gradient centrifugation and cryopreserved in liquid nitrogen vapor phase. Analytical flow cytometry was used to check the purity and quantity of each magnetically sorted T cell population. Each sorted fraction had its genomic DNA isolated and then quantified by UV absorbance on a Nanodrop 2000c. On the study overall, not on this receptor specifically: Estimated clonotype richness was generally larger for naive than for memory subsets. Pairwise subsampling led to the expectation that sequencing depth would affect the degree of clonotype sharing among donors. The small number of donors limited the genetic and exposure-history diversity represented. Only blood was sampled, and tissue TCR repertoires likely differ from those in blood. Clonotypes shared by all four sorted-subset donors showed higher generation probabilities than non-shared clonotypes. About 4.5% of naive CD4, around 3.5% of naive CD8, roughly 2.4% of memory CD4, and around 0.42% of memory CD8 clonotypes were shared across several donors. Rarefaction of sorted-subset datasets indicated incomplete sequencing despite the large sequencing depth.

Trimming takes 7 bases from V and 9 bases from J, and the germline ends sit 19 bases apart. There are 14 amino acids in the CDR3, from cysteine to phenylalanine inclusive. Here the CDR3 DNA is all that survives: 42 bases in frame from base 1. For CDR1 and CDR2, the germline V gene lists MNHEY and SVGAGI. This TCR derives from a woman aged 25 to 39 in good health. The sample comprised memory CD4+ T cells sorted from blood. This specimen's cell subset or site label, per the study, means: CD45RA-negative fraction. This chain joins TRBV6-5 to TRBJ2-1; TRBD1 is possibly the D segment (5 matching bases). The encoded CDR3 is CASTRTPARREQFF. The bases read TGTGCCAGCACAAGGACACCGGCCAGGCGTGAGCAGTTCTTC.